The source of this T cell receptor beta chain is a study of regulatory T cells in long-lasting Graves disease. HTBI primers from iRepertoire and Arm-PCR of CDR3 regions yielded the TCR beta libraries. TCRdb re-analysed the multiplex PCR reads in MiXCR, keeping a single row per CDR3 protein. The data show about 660,000 distinct CDR3 sequences, approximately 29% seen once. Time point given: persistent/refractory GD, antithyroid drugs over 5 years with positive TRAb. Researchers made the TCR library from RNA that was extracted from PBMCs. It was by American Thyroid Association guidelines that Graves' disease was diagnosed. This clonotype showed up many times. Trimming cost V 1 base and J 5 bases, with 11 bases left between them. Germline V gives CDR1 SGHAT, CDR2 FQDESV (reference sequence). CDR3 length equals 14 residues.

The sequencing used peripheral blood mononuclear cells (PBMCs), collected when the disease was refractory, from a patient treated with antithyroid drugs. The V call is TRBV11-1, the J call TRBJ2-5, with D perhaps assigned TRBD1 or TRBD2 (5 bases each). This TCR was sampled from a female donor with Graves disease. DNA for the CDR3: TGTGCCAGCAGCTTAGTGAGGGGTCGGGAGACCCAGTACTTC. It translates to CASSLVRGRETQYF. Filled out from reference TRBV11-1 and TRBJ2-5, the complete variable domain reads EAEVAQSPRYKITEKSQAVAFWCDPISGHATLYWYRQILGQGPELLVQFQDESVVDDSQLPKDRFSAERLKGVDSTLKIQPAELGDSAMYLCASSLVRGRETQYFGPGTRLLVL.